Listed here is a single T cell receptor beta chain. No antigen is known for it. With 60 Vbeta and 13 Jbeta primers, the PCR was carried out. Clones were read by immunoSEQ multiplex PCR, and TCRdb kept only the in-frame ones, dropping some. The sample lists roughly 150,000 clones; about 72% were seen once. These donors, healthy bone marrow donors, were studied. The data stem from a study of cytomegalovirus exposure and HLA in healthy donors. Study-level findings and limits: The HLA-A and HLA-B alleles of most subjects were reportedly predicted accurately from TCR beta sequences. Later analysis associated a missense DCLRE1C variant with TCR beta V- and J-gene trimming. Under in vitro conditions, a few CMV-associated chains were confirmed as specific for CMV antigens.

The CDR3 extends over 21 amino acids. The V gene lost 1 base and the J gene lost 0 bases, with 26 bases spanning the gap. This clonotype was obtained from a male donor in good health and CMV-seronegative. The chain couples TRBV5-3 to TRBJ1-5, with D possibly matching TRBD1 (5 bases). TRBV5-3 is an ORF, and what it does is uncertain. The sample was PBMCs. In DNA form, the CDR3 reads TGTGCCAGAAGCTTGTACCGTGGGGCCCGGACCGAAGAATATAGCAATCAGCCCCAGCATTTT. Protein sequence: CARSLYRGARTEEYSNQPQHF.